Presented here are 26 T cell receptor beta chains from one specimen sequenced in a study of beta chain features in type 1 diabetes. Study-wide findings and caveats: For Type 1 diabetes patients, all four CD4+ subsets carried TCRB CDR3s that were moderately but significantly shorter.

These receptors have no known antigen. What was sequenced were expressed TCRB transcripts, since all of the isolated RNA had been reverse transcribed. The repertoire was sequenced with immunoSEQ multiplex PCR; TCRdb's copy has only in-frame clones and lacks some. The table records about 740,000 clones, over 10% of them present only once. The sequenced sample was naive CD4+ T cells from blood. The receptors shown here come from a man aged 18-30 years with type 1 diabetes.

This clone was seen only a few times. Germline is not matched at one junction end, which may reflect a read error. The V call is TRBV7-9, the J call TRBJ2-3; D call uncertain. The germline V gene has CDR1 SEHNR and CDR2 FQNEAQ (reference sequence). This CDR3 has 14 residues. The CDR3 DNA reads TGTGCCAGCAGTTTAGATCCCGCGACAGATACGCAGTATTTT. It translates to CASSLDPATDTQYF.

This clone has just a few counts. J is TRBJ2-1 and V is TRBV4-2; D is ambiguous. Deletions cut 0 bases from V and 0 bases from J, with 12 bases between. The germline V gene has CDR1 LGHNA and CDR2 YNFKEQ. This CDR3 contains 17 residues. The CDR3 coding sequence is TGTGCCAGCAGCCAAGATCTACAGCCTAGCTCCTACAATGAGCAGTTCTTC. Translation: CASSQDLQPSSYNEQFF.

The rearrangement joins TRBV9 to TRBJ2-2, with D perhaps TRBD2 (5 bases). The CDR3 length is 17 residues. Germline V gene sequence: CDR1 SGDLS, CDR2 YYNGEE. Trimming removed 6 bases at V and 4 bases at J, with 22 bases between. The CDR3 region is CASTQTYTGRGTGELFF. The DNA for the CDR3 is TGTGCCAGCACTCAGACATATACGGGCCGGGGCACCGGGGAGCTGTTTTTT.

J is TRBJ1-1 and V is TRBV10-3; no clear D gene. The CDR3 totals 13 residues. Germline loops: CDR1 ENHRY, CDR2 SYGVKD. Trimming removed 5 bases from V and 6 bases from J, with 13 bases in between. Written as DNA, the CDR3 is TGTGCCATCAGTCCAAACCAGGAGTCTGAAGCTTTCTTT. Amino acids: CAISPNQESEAFF.

A few counts support this clone. The gene calls are TRBV6-1 and TRBJ2-7, with TRBD1 as a possible D gene (6 bases). Germline lookup yields CDR1 MNHNS and CDR2 SASEGT. The CDR3 is 15 amino acids. V gave up 3 bases and J gave up 0 bases, with 12 bases separating them. CDR3 amino acids: CASSDIDRPSYEQYF. In DNA, the CDR3 is TGTGCCAGCAGTGACATAGACAGGCCCTCCTACGAGCAGTACTTC.

The chain carries TRBV28 and TRBJ1-1, with 10 bases lining up with TRBD1. Germline V gene lookup returns CDR1 MDHEN and CDR2 SYDVKM. With V trimmed by 6 bases and J by 4 bases, 8 bases remained unmatched. The CDR3 length is 15 residues. The CDR3 region has the DNA TGTGCCAGCAGCCCACCGGACAGGGGGAGCACTGAAGCTTTCTTT. Its protein is CASSPPDRGSTEAFF.

This chain links TRBV7-2 with TRBJ1-1; no reliable D call. Deletions cut 7 bases from V and 4 bases from J, with 16 bases between. The CDR3 has 14 amino acids. CDR1 is SGHTA, CDR2 FQGNSA, per germline. The CDR3 protein is CASNQYRRGTEAFF. CDR3 nucleotide sequence: TGTGCCAGCAACCAATACCGACGGGGCACTGAAGCTTTCTTT.

This clone was seen a handful of times. The chain couples TRBV4-1 to TRBJ1-6, with D unclear. The CDR3 loop spans 15 amino acids. Looked up from germline, CDR1 is MGHRA and CDR2 is YSYEKL. V was pared by 0 bases and J by 9 bases, with 12 bases between. The CDR3 sequence: CASSQDLAPRSPLHF. CDR3 nucleotide sequence: TGCGCCAGCAGCCAAGACCTGGCTCCCCGTTCACCCCTCCACTTT.

The chain is built from TRBV18 and TRBJ2-1; 8 bases fit TRBD1. In germline, CDR1 is KGHSH, CDR2 LQKENI. The CDR3 contains 15 residues. Trimming cost V 3 bases and J 0 bases; bases outside gene matches: 1. The CDR3 reads CASSPGQVSYNEQFF. The CDR3 nucleotides are TGTGCCAGCTCACCGGGACAGGTCTCCTACAATGAGCAGTTCTTC.

The genes are TRBV30 and TRBJ2-5; no reliable D call. The V gene's germline CDR1 is GTSNPN and CDR2 SVGIG (reference sequence). V lost 4 bases, J lost 1 base, and 7 bases lay in between. The CDR3 totals 12 residues. The CDR3 coding sequence is TGTGCCTGGACGGTTTTCCAAGAGACCCAGTACTTC. Its protein product is CAWTVFQETQYF.

Remarks on this clone: Other DNA variants within this sample encode the same CDR3. CDR3 coding DNA: TGTGCCAGTAGTAGGCAGACTAGCTCCTACGAGCAGTACTTC. Translation: CASSRQTSSYEQYF. The V gene is TRBV19, the J gene TRBJ2-7, with a possible D match to TRBD2 (6 bases). The germline V and J ends were trimmed by 4 bases and 0 bases, with 10 bases remaining between them. The CDR3 has 14 residues. Per the germline V gene, CDR1 is LNHDA and CDR2 is SQIVND (reference sequence).

The chain recombines TRBV28 with TRBJ2-3; 10 positions agree with TRBD2. The germline CDR1 and CDR2 sequences are MDHEN and SYDVKM. The trim removed 6 bases at V and 3 bases at J, leaving 9 bases unmatched. The CDR3 extends over 16 amino acids. CDR3 in amino acids: CASRPAGTSETDTQYF. The CDR3 DNA reads as TGTGCCAGCAGGCCCGCCGGGACTAGCGAAACAGATACGCAGTATTTT.

This clone has only a few counts. Different DNA sequences within this sample yield the same CDR3. J is TRBJ2-2 and V is TRBV5-1, with D maybe TRBD1 (5 bases). This CDR3 contains 15 residues. Germline lookup yields CDR1 SGHRS and CDR2 YFSETQ. The ends were cut back, 2 bases at V and 1 base at J, with 9 bases in the middle. The CDR3 DNA follows: TGCGCCAGCAGCTTAGCCCAGGGGAACACCGGGGAGCTGTTTTTT. Encoded protein: CASSLAQGNTGELFF.

This clone was detected a few times. This sequence joins TRBV14 and TRBJ2-7; D remains unclear. This CDR3 region has 13 residues. Germline V gene lookup returns CDR1 SGHDN and CDR2 FVKESK. V lost 1 base, J lost 8 bases, and 12 bases lay in between. CDR3 in DNA: TGTGCCAGCAGCCAAGGGCAGGCTGAGAAGCAGTACTTC. Encoded protein: CASSQGQAEKQYF.

The V and J genes are TRBV10-3 and TRBJ2-5, with 7 positions matching TRBD2. The germline CDR1 and CDR2 sequences are ENHRY and SYGVKD. This CDR3 has 15 residues. J was trimmed by 4 bases and V by 0 bases; bases with no gene match: 5. Written as DNA, the CDR3 is TGTGCCATCAGTGAGTCGGGGGGGTATGGAGAGACCCAGTACTTC. It codes for CAISESGGYGETQYF.

The CDR3 bases are TGTGCCAGCAGCGTATCCCCGGCGGAGTCTTGGACCCAGCATTTT. This codes for CASSVSPAESWTQHF. The J gene is TRBJ1-5, the V gene TRBV9; no clear D. The germline V gene encodes CDR1 SGDLS and CDR2 YYNGEE. The CDR3 has 15 residues. V lost 1 base and J lost 11, with 19 bases in between.

This clone has only a few counts. The chain has TRBV19 and TRBJ1-3, with 7 bases identical to TRBD1. This CDR3 spans 14 amino acids. Germline V gene lookup returns CDR1 LNHDA and CDR2 SQIVND (reference sequence). J was trimmed by 8 bases and V by 6 bases; bases with no gene match: 10. The CDR3 DNA sequence: TGTGCCAGTAGACCCCGGGACAGCGGAGACACCATATATTTT. This translates into CASRPRDSGDTIYF.

The chain recombines TRBV7-9 with TRBJ1-2, with 7 bases identical to TRBD1. J lost 0 bases, V lost 5 bases, and 6 bases had no gene match. CDR3 length: 15 residues. Germline V gives CDR1 SEHNR, CDR2 FQNEAQ (reference sequence). This chain's CDR3 is CASSLTGVTNYGYTF. CDR3 coding DNA: TGTGCCAGCAGCCTCACAGGGGTAACTAACTATGGCTACACCTTC.

This clone was counted between two and nine times. The gene calls are TRBV19 and TRBJ2-2; maybe TRBD1 (6 bases). V lost 10 bases to trimming and J lost 0 bases, with 15 bases between them. This CDR3 spans 15 amino acids. Per germline, CDR1 LNHDA and CDR2 SQIVND (reference sequence). The CDR3 reads CATAVQGSNTGELFF. In DNA form, the CDR3 reads TGTGCCACGGCGGTTCAGGGGTCGAACACCGGGGAGCTGTTTTTT.

This clone was seen only a few times. This sample includes further DNA sequences coding for the same CDR3. The chain carries TRBV30 and TRBJ1-1, with D hard to call. The CDR3 loop spans 12 amino acids. Germline V gene data show CDR1 as GTSNPN and CDR2 as SVGIG (reference sequence). V lost 4 bases and J lost 5, with 11 bases in between. The CDR3 bases are TGTGCCTGGACGGGGAGTGGGACTGAAGCTTTCTTT. This encodes CAWTGSGTEAFF.

The sample holds a few counts of this clone. The gene calls are TRBV27 and TRBJ1-2; D gene uncertain. The CDR3 contains 13 residues. The germline gives CDR1 MNHEY, CDR2 SMNVEV (reference sequence). Trimming left V 5 bases short and J 5 bases short, with 12 bases between. CDR3 DNA: TGTGCCAGCAGTCTCCAAGCGGGATATGGCTACACCTTC. As protein: CASSLQAGYGYTF.

There are a few counts of this clone. The rearrangement links TRBV7-9 to TRBJ2-2; a possible D gene is TRBD1 (5 bases). The CDR3 contains 13 residues. Germline loops: CDR1 SEHNR, CDR2 FQNEAQ (reference sequence). V lost 1 base and J 7 bases, leaving 7 bases between the germline ends. The CDR3 protein is CASSLVTGGELFF. The CDR3 DNA reads as TGTGCCAGCAGCTTAGTTACAGGCGGGGAGCTGTTTTTT. The full variable domain, in which reference TRBV7-9 and TRBJ2-2 provide the parts outside the CDR3, is DTGVSQNPRHKITKRGQNVTFRCDPISEHNRLYWYRQTLGQGPEFLTYFQNEAQLEKSRLLSDRFSAERPKGSFSTLEIQRTEQGDSAMYLCASSLVTGGELFFGEGSRLTVL.

This clone was seen a few times. The rearrangement joins TRBV18 to TRBJ2-5; 9 nucleotides align to TRBD1. Germline CDR1 is KGHSH and CDR2 is LQKENI. The V segment lost 4 bases and the J segment 2 bases; nucleotides outside the gene matches: 8. The CDR3 runs 16 residues. The CDR3 loop is CASSLTGTGPQETQYF. The CDR3 bases are TGTGCCAGCTCACTAACCGGGACAGGGCCTCAAGAGACCCAGTACTTC.

V and J are TRBV18 and TRBJ1-4; D is ambiguous. CDR3 length equals 14 residues. CDR1 and CDR2 (germline): KGHSH, LQKENI. V lost 3 bases and J lost 5, with 10 bases in between. The CDR3 sequence is CASSPVEQNEKLFF. The CDR3 DNA follows: TGTGCCAGCTCACCGGTGGAGCAAAATGAAAAACTGTTTTTT.

This clone was counted between two and nine times. The CDR3 DNA is TGCGCCAGCAGTTCTACAGCGGAGACCCAGTACTTC. Its protein is CASSSTAETQYF. V usage is TRBV4-1 and J usage is TRBJ2-5; D is uncertain. The CDR3 is made up of 12 amino acids. CDR1 and CDR2 (germline): MGHRA, YSYEKL. V dropped 6 bases and J dropped 5 bases, with 10 bases sitting between them.

This sequence joins TRBV7-9 and TRBJ2-3; tentative D call: TRBD1 (6 bases). V was clipped by 2 bases and J by 0 bases, with 18 bases between them. Germline assignment: CDR1 SEHNR and CDR2 FQNEAQ (reference sequence). The CDR3 spans 18 residues. The CDR3: CASSLQETWGLSTDTQYF. DNA of the CDR3: TGTGCCAGCAGCTTACAAGAAACGTGGGGGCTTAGCACAGATACGCAGTATTTT. The variable domain in full, with the rest retrieved from reference TRBV7-9 and TRBJ2-3, is DTGVSQNPRHKITKRGQNVTFRCDPISEHNRLYWYRQTLGQGPEFLTYFQNEAQLEKSRLLSDRFSAERPKGSFSTLEIQRTEQGDSAMYLCASSLQETWGLSTDTQYFGPGTRLTVL.